A single sample is the source of the 11 T cell receptor beta chains below, sequenced in a study of control samples from healthy donors and cancer patients. Clones were sequenced by immunoSEQ multiplex PCR, and TCRdb holds only the in-frame ones, with some missing. The sample contains some 140,000 clones, 80% to 95% of which appear only once. Sequenced input: blood. Receptors originate from a man aged 30 to 45 in good health.

The chain uses TRBV12-3 or TRBV12-4 and TRBJ2-2; the D is unclear. The CDR3 loop spans 12 amino acids. V lost 3 bases and J 6 bases, leaving 5 bases between the germline ends. The CDR3 DNA reads TGTGCCAGCAGTTTTGTCCCCGGGGAGCTGTTTTTT. Its translation is CASSFVPGELFF.

This clone was counted only a few times. The chain combines TRBV6-5 with TRBJ1-6; possibly TRBD1 for D (6 bases). The CDR3 has 14 residues. The V end lost 5 bases, the J end lost 7 bases, and 12 bases lay between the germline ends. Germline values: CDR1 MNHEY, CDR2 SVGAGI. CDR3 amino acids: CASSKDSENSPLHF. The CDR3, as DNA: TGTGCCAGCAGTAAGGACAGCGAAAATTCACCCCTCCACTTT.

The chain joins TRBV7-2 to TRBJ1-1; the match to TRBD1 covers 7 bases. This CDR3 contains 15 residues. In germline, CDR1 is SGHTA, CDR2 FQGNSA. The V gene end was trimmed by 5 bases and the J gene end by 10 bases; junction bases not matched to a gene: 16. The CDR3 sequence is CASSTPGLGGARAFF. DNA for the CDR3: TGTGCCAGCAGCACCCCGGGGCTAGGGGGCGCAAGAGCTTTCTTT. Full variable domain (outside the CDR3, taken from reference TRBV7-2 and TRBJ1-1): GAGVSQSPSNKVTEKGKDVELRCDPISGHTALYWYRQSLGQGLEFLIYFQGNSAPDKSGLPSDRFSAERTGGSVSTLTIQRTQQEDSAVYLCASSTPGLGGARAFFGQGTRLTVV.

This clone was counted once. The chain uses TRBV6-5 and TRBJ2-4; 9 bases are a match to TRBD2. Germline CDR1 is MNHEY and CDR2 is SVGAGI. The CDR3 spans 15 residues. Trimming cost V 7 bases and J 11 bases; bases outside gene matches: 15. In DNA form, the CDR3 reads TGTGCCAGCACCATAGGGACCGGGACTAGCTTCCTTCAGTACTTC. Translation gives CASTIGTGTSFLQYF.

The sample holds a few counts of this clone. The chain joins TRBV7-8 to TRBJ2-1; no clear D gene. Germline V CDR1 and CDR2: SGHVS, FQNEAQ. The CDR3 totals 16 residues. The V end lost 1 base, the J end lost 4 bases, and 14 bases lay between the germline ends. The CDR3 loop is CASSLEIVGGYNEQFF. As DNA, the CDR3 is TGTGCCAGCAGCTTAGAGATAGTTGGCGGATACAATGAGCAGTTCTTC.

The CDR3 bases are TGTGCCAGCAGTTATTTGGCTAGCGGGAGAACCGGGGAGCTGTTTTTT. As protein: CASSYLASGRTGELFF. The chain combines TRBV6-2 or TRBV6-3 with TRBJ2-2, with 10 bases lining up with TRBD2. The CDR3 consists of 16 residues. V gave up 3 bases and J gave up 5 bases; unmatched junction bases: 6. CDR1 MNHEY and CDR2 SVGEGT come from the germline V gene.

This chain connects TRBV2 to TRBJ2-1, with D possibly matching TRBD2 (5 bases). V lost 6 bases to trimming and J lost 10 bases, with 19 bases between them. Germline assignment: CDR1 SNHLY and CDR2 FYNNEI. There are 14 residues in the CDR3. CDR3 in amino acids: CASREVATFVEQFF. DNA of the CDR3: TGTGCCAGCAGGGAGGTAGCCACTTTCGTAGAGCAGTTCTTC.

J is TRBJ2-7 and V is TRBV5-4, with a possible D match to TRBD1 (6 bases). CDR3 size: 12 residues. Germline-derived CDR1 and CDR2 are SGHNT and YYREEE (reference sequence). V shed 2 bases and J shed 3 bases, with 6 bases lying between them. The CDR3 bases are TGTGCCAGCAGCTTACAGGGCTACGAGCAGTACTTC. It encodes CASSLQGYEQYF.

J is TRBJ1-1 and V is TRBV7-9; D is uncertain. Germline V gene sequence: CDR1 SEHNR, CDR2 FQNEAQ (reference sequence). The CDR3 sequence is 16 residues long. V lost 2 bases and J lost 1, with 14 bases in between. The chain's CDR3 is CASSLRALEGNTEAFF. The DNA of the CDR3 is TGTGCCAGCAGCTTACGGGCACTTGAGGGGAACACTGAAGCTTTCTTT.

As regards this clone: One junction end does not reproduce the germline sequence, and a read error may be involved. The rearrangement joins TRBV6-5 to TRBJ2-3; 7 nucleotides align to TRBD2. The CDR3 length is 12 residues. Germline V CDR1 and CDR2: MNHEY, SVGAGI. Written as DNA, the CDR3 is TGCGCAAGCGGGACCTACACAGATACGCAGTATTTT. Amino acid sequence: CASGTYTDTQYF.

The chain recombines TRBV6-5 with TRBJ2-3; the match to TRBD2 covers 10 bases. CDR3 length: 15 amino acids. Germline V lookup: CDR1 MNHEY, CDR2 SVGAGI. V shed 5 bases and J 5 bases; nucleotides not matched to a gene: 7. The CDR3 DNA reads TGTGCCAGCAGTCCCGGACTAGCGGAGGGAGATACGCAGTATTTT. Translated, it gives CASSPGLAEGDTQYF.